This T cell receptor (beta chain) is drawn from a study of vaccination and CD4 T cells after COVID-19. Background on the study: All convalescent patients were nasal swab PCR positive for SARS-CoV-2; several had mild and one severe disease. For post-vaccine samples, collection took place a median approximately 72 days after dose two, ranging from 14 to 241. Stimulation of cells relied on overlapping spike peptides derived from SARS-CoV-2, HCoV-NL63, HCoV-OC43 and HCoV-229E.

Only a few counts were recorded for this clonotype. Its antigen is undetermined. Germline assignment: CDR1 DFQATT and CDR2 SNEGSKA (reference sequence). The CDR3 is 13 residues long. Treatment: roughly ten-day PBMC culture with coronavirus spike peptide pools or control peptides (ViraFEST assay). Isolation of CD4+ T cells by negative selection took place after more than 9 days of culture. The study sequenced cultured CD4+ T cell DNA using the Oncomine TCR Beta short-read assay. From the PCR reads, TCRdb called clonotypes with MiXCR, one entry per CDR3 protein. The table shows almost 15,000 distinct CDR3 sequences, with 65% to 75% occurring only once.

The sequence was obtained from a human donor who had recovered from COVID-19. The rearrangement joins TRBV20-1 to TRBJ1-5, with TRBD1 as a possible D gene (5 bases). The sample was CD4+ T cells from blood, cultured in vitro. The CDR3 DNA is TGCAGCTTTCAGGGAACTAGCAATCAGCCCCAGCATTTT. Amino acids: CSFQGTSNQPQHF.